This T cell receptor (beta chain) was captured in a study of Ad26.COV2.S vaccination and SARS-CoV-2 variants. Study background: Ad26.COV2.S, an intramuscular injection, was given once or twice 56 days apart.

General study points: Whether participants received vaccine or placebo, their non-spike TCR breadth was similar.

With 0 bases removed from V and 3 bases from J, the gap between germline ends came to 5 bases. This CDR3 contains 13 residues. As regards this clone: Its target is unknown.

Indicated treatment: some 20 received Ad26.COV2.S at low or high dose, single or two shots; roughly five received placebo; per-sample allocation not given. Specimens were obtained on day 63 following the first vaccine or placebo injection. The sample came from a Boston adult aged 18-55 years. TCRdb keeps only in-frame clones here, not all; method: immunoSEQ multiplex PCR. Of roughly 500,000 clones in the sample, roughly 87% were seen once. Sequencing used peripheral blood, obtained in a trial of Ad26.COV2.S vaccine versus placebo. The chain couples TRBV12-3 or TRBV12-4 to TRBJ1-1; D gene unclear. This clonotype was obtained from a person between 18 and 60 years old who received the Ad26.COV2.S COVID-19 vaccine or a placebo. CDR3 loop: CASSLARYTEAFF. CDR3 bases: TGTGCCAGCAGTTTAGCTCGGTACACTGAAGCTTTCTTT.